The 29 T cell receptor beta chains given below trace back to one sample, sequenced in a study of shared clonotypes between healthy human individuals. Sequencing used immunoSEQ multiplex PCR; TCRdb keeps in-frame clones, though not all of them. The sample includes about 1.5 million clones, about 98% of them seen just once. Sequenced input: naive CD4+ T cells sorted from blood. Subset reported: CD45RA+ positively selected. The receptors come from a young man in good health.

The rearrangement uses TRBV5-4 and TRBJ2-1; TRBD2 matches at 12 bases. Trimming removed 4 bases from V and 8 bases from J; junction bases left unmatched: 10. CDR3 length: 16 amino acids. Germline CDR1 and CDR2: SGHNT and YYREEE (reference sequence). The CDR3 DNA reads TGTGCCAGCAGCATAAGACTAGCGGGAGCACTGGATGAGCAGTTCTTC. This translates into CASSIRLAGALDEQFF.

The chain joins TRBV5-6 to TRBJ2-1, with D hard to call. The length of the CDR3 is 15 residues. Trimming removed 5 bases from V and 3 bases from J, with 15 bases in between. Germline V gene lookup returns CDR1 SGHDT and CDR2 YYEEEE. CDR3 in DNA: TGTGCCAGCAGTGACTTTGGACCAAGCTACAATGAGCAGTTCTTC. Residues: CASSDFGPSYNEQFF.

The chain joins TRBV19 to TRBJ1-4, with 7 positions matching TRBD1. The V and J ends lost 9 bases and 5 bases, in that order; junction bases with no gene match: 12. This CDR3 comprises 15 residues. The germline V gene has CDR1 LNHDA and CDR2 SQIVND (reference sequence). The chain's CDR3 is CASKSTGVGNEKLFF. The CDR3 DNA reads TGTGCCAGCAAGAGTACAGGGGTGGGAAATGAAAAACTGTTTTTT. Drawing the rest from reference TRBV19 and TRBJ1-4, the complete variable domain is DGGITQSPKYLFRKEGQNVTLSCEQNLNHDAMYWYRQDPGQGLRLIYYSQIVNDFQKGDIAEGYSVSREKKESFPLTVTSAQKNPTAFYLCASKSTGVGNEKLFFGSGTQLSVL.

The V call is TRBV6-5, the J call TRBJ2-3; 10 positions match TRBD2. J lost 6 bases, V lost 7 bases, and 7 bases had no gene match. Germline CDR1 is MNHEY and CDR2 is SVGAGI. The CDR3 extends over 14 amino acids. CDR3 sequence reads: CASIELAGKDTQYF. Here the CDR3 DNA reads TGTGCCAGCATAGAACTAGCGGGAAAGGATACGCAGTATTTT.

The V gene is TRBV5-6, the J gene TRBJ1-3, with TRBD1 identical over 12 bases. The V and J ends lost 0 bases and 2 bases, in that order; junction bases with no gene match: 6. The length of the CDR3 is 18 residues. Germline V gene sequence: CDR1 SGHDT, CDR2 YYEEEE. CDR3 amino acids: CASSLEGQGARAGNTIYF. The CDR3 DNA is TGTGCCAGCAGCTTGGAGGGACAGGGGGCAAGAGCTGGAAACACCATATATTTT. Full variable domain (rest looked up from reference TRBV5-6 and TRBJ1-3): DAGVTQSPTHLIKTRGQQVTLRCSPKSGHDTVSWYQQALGQGPQFIFQYYEEEERQRGNFPDRFSGHQFPNYSSELNVNALLLGDSALYLCASSLEGQGARAGNTIYFGEGSWLTVV.

This chain joins TRBV5-4 and TRBJ2-1; 9 bases fit TRBD2. This CDR3 comprises 16 residues. The ends lost 1 base at V and 3 bases at J; junction bases unmatched: 5. CDR1 and CDR2 from the germline V gene are SGHNT and YYREEE (reference sequence). The CDR3 sequence: CASSLPLAGHYNEQFF. Here the CDR3 DNA reads TGTGCCAGCAGCTTGCCCCTAGCGGGACACTACAATGAGCAGTTCTTC.

Notes on this clone: The identical CDR3 is also encoded by other nucleotide sequences in the sample. This chain links TRBV20-1 with TRBJ1-2; D is unclear. The germline gives CDR1 DFQATT, CDR2 SNEGSKA (reference sequence). Trimming cost V 0 bases and J 7 bases, with 6 bases left between them. The CDR3 extends over 11 amino acids. For the CDR3, the DNA is TGCAGTGCTAGAGATCCGGGTGGCTACACCTTC. This gives the protein CSARDPGGYTF.

Note on this clone: Other DNA sequences in the sample encode the same CDR3. J is TRBJ1-4 and V is TRBV28, with D uncertain. V lost 2 bases to trimming and J lost 7 bases, with 5 bases between them. This CDR3 has 12 residues. Germline loops: CDR1 MDHEN, CDR2 SYDVKM. Here the CDR3 reads CASSLIGEKLFF. The CDR3 DNA follows: TGTGCCAGCAGTTTAATTGGTGAAAAACTGTTTTTT. The variable domain in full, with the rest retrieved from reference TRBV28 and TRBJ1-4, is DVKVTQSSRYLVKRTGEKVFLECVQDMDHENMFWYRQDPGLGLRLIYFSYDVKMKEKGDIPEGYSVSREKKERFSLILESASTNQTSMYLCASSLIGEKLFFGSGTQLSVL.

The chain combines TRBV28 with TRBJ1-2; possible D gene TRBD1, 5 bases. CDR3 length: 10 residues. The V end was cut by 8 bases, the J end by 6 bases, with 7 bases between. CDR1 MDHEN and CDR2 SYDVKM come from the germline V gene. The CDR3 sequence is CASLGDGYTF. The CDR3 DNA is TGTGCCAGCTTAGGGGATGGCTACACCTTC.

The V and J genes are TRBV11-2 and TRBJ1-1; no reliable D call. The CDR3 length is 15 residues. CDR1 is SGHAT and CDR2 is FQNNGV in the germline V gene. V gave up 4 bases and J gave up 0 bases, with 12 bases separating them. The CDR3 region is CASSSGLGMNTEAFF. The CDR3 DNA reads TGTGCCAGCAGCTCCGGACTTGGAATGAACACTGAAGCTTTCTTT. The variable domain in full, completed from reference TRBV11-2 and TRBJ1-1, reads EAGVAQSPRYKIIEKRQSVAFWCNPISGHATLYWYQQILGQGPKLLIQFQNNGVVDDSQLPKDRFSAERLKGVDSTLKIQPAKLEDSAVYLCASSSGLGMNTEAFFGQGTRLTVV.

The chain carries TRBV7-2 and TRBJ2-1; 11 bases are a match to TRBD1. The CDR3 is 17 residues long. V trimming: 1 base; J trimming: 9 bases; junction bases outside the gene matches: 11. From germline, CDR1 is SGHTA and CDR2 FQGNSA. Here the CDR3 reads CASSLVGTGGGGVEQFF. CDR3 nucleotide sequence: TGTGCCAGCAGCTTAGTTGGGACAGGGGGAGGAGGTGTTGAGCAGTTCTTC. Full variable domain (outside the CDR3, taken from reference TRBV7-2 and TRBJ2-1): GAGVSQSPSNKVTEKGKDVELRCDPISGHTALYWYRQSLGQGLEFLIYFQGNSAPDKSGLPSDRFSAERTGGSVSTLTIQRTQQEDSAVYLCASSLVGTGGGGVEQFFGPGTRLTVL.

The chain recombines TRBV30 with TRBJ2-7; D is possibly TRBD2 (6 bases). Germline assignment: CDR1 GTSNPN and CDR2 SVGIG (reference sequence). The V end lost 3 bases, the J end lost 9 bases, and 21 bases lay between the germline ends. The CDR3 consists of 14 residues. This chain's CDR3 is CAWSAFGGSAGQYF. The CDR3, as DNA: TGTGCCTGGAGCGCCTTTGGGGGGTCCGCTGGGCAGTACTTC.

This chain links TRBV25-1 with TRBJ2-7; D gene ambiguous. V was shortened by 8 bases and J by 0 bases, with 11 bases between the two germline ends. There are 13 residues in the CDR3. The germline gives CDR1 MGHDK, CDR2 SYGVNS. The CDR3 spells CASPRPVSYEQYF. The CDR3 DNA reads TGTGCCAGCCCTAGGCCAGTCTCCTACGAGCAGTACTTC.

This clone occurred once. The rearrangement uses TRBV15 and TRBJ1-5, with a possible D match to TRBD1 (6 bases). The CDR3 has 19 residues. V shed 1 base and J shed 0 bases, with 19 bases lying between them. The V gene's germline CDR1 is LNHNV and CDR2 YYDKDF (reference sequence). The CDR3 nucleotides are TGTGCCACCAGCAGAGTGGGTTCGGGGGGCGGTTATAGCAATCAGCCCCAGCATTTT. It encodes CATSRVGSGGGYSNQPQHF.

The rearrangement joins TRBV28 to TRBJ2-2; TRBD2 is a possible D gene (5 bases). Between the trimmed V and J ends, which lost 10 bases and 0 bases, there was a span of 9 bases. The CDR3 sequence is 13 residues long. Germline CDR1 is MDHEN and CDR2 is SYDVKM. DNA of the CDR3: TGTGCCAATAGCGAGGCGAACACCGGGGAGCTGTTTTTT. It translates to CANSEANTGELFF.

The chain has TRBV2 and TRBJ2-3; 10 bases line up with TRBD2. V shed 4 bases, J shed 6 bases, and the junction held 13 bases outside the gene matches. The V gene's germline CDR1 is SNHLY and CDR2 FYNNEI. This CDR3 contains 17 residues. The CDR3: CASSGFFVLAGSDTQYF. The CDR3 DNA is TGTGCCAGCAGTGGATTTTTTGTACTAGCGGGATCTGATACGCAGTATTTT.

The chain uses TRBV7-9 and TRBJ2-1, with 7 positions matching TRBD2. In germline, CDR1 is SEHNR, CDR2 FQNEAQ (reference sequence). The CDR3 is 16 residues long. With 5 bases clipped from V and 7 bases from J, the junction kept 14 bases outside the gene matches. The CDR3 DNA reads as TGTGCCAGCAGCCGCTCGTTTCAAGGCGGGGGTAATGAGCAGTTCTTC. This encodes CASSRSFQGGGNEQFF.

The CDR3 loop is CASSEAGGNTDTQYF. DNA of the CDR3: TGTGCCAGCAGTGAGGCGGGAGGGAACACAGATACGCAGTATTTT. The chain combines TRBV6-1 with TRBJ2-3; 9 nucleotides align to TRBD2. Germline V CDR1 and CDR2: MNHNS, SASEGT. The CDR3 sequence is 15 residues long. V shed 3 bases, J shed 2 bases, and the junction held 3 bases outside the gene matches.

The V gene is TRBV28, the J gene TRBJ2-7, with TRBD2 as a possible D gene (5 bases). Germline V gene lookup returns CDR1 MDHEN and CDR2 SYDVKM. The CDR3 has 15 amino acids. Trimming pared 6 bases from V and 3 bases from J, leaving 18 bases between. The CDR3 region is CASSAGRHLNYEQYF. In DNA form, the CDR3 reads TGTGCCAGCAGCGCGGGCAGGCACTTGAACTACGAGCAGTACTTC.

This clone appeared a single time. This chain joins TRBV2 and TRBJ1-5, with 12 bases fitting TRBD1. This CDR3 comprises 16 residues. The V and J ends lost 6 bases and 6 bases, in that order; junction bases with no gene match: 9. The germline V gene encodes CDR1 SNHLY and CDR2 FYNNEI. CDR3 in amino acids: CASSRPGQGAVQPQHF. CDR3 nucleotide sequence: TGTGCCAGCAGCCGCCCGGGACAGGGGGCAGTTCAGCCCCAGCATTTT.

This sequence joins TRBV18 and TRBJ1-2; D is undetermined. V was shortened by 1 base and J by 6 bases, with 12 bases between the two germline ends. Germline V gives CDR1 KGHSH, CDR2 LQKENI. CDR3 length equals 14 residues. The CDR3 sequence: CASSPLSPLHGYTF. CDR3 nucleotides: TGTGCCAGCTCACCACTGTCGCCTCTTCATGGCTACACCTTC.

The CDR3 sequence: CASSLEIAGHYEQYF. In DNA, the CDR3 is TGTGCCAGCAGCTTAGAAATAGCGGGACACTACGAGCAGTACTTC. V is TRBV11-2 and J is TRBJ2-7; 8 nucleotides line up with TRBD2. With 0 bases clipped from V and 3 bases from J, the junction kept 4 bases outside the gene matches. The germline V gene encodes CDR1 SGHAT and CDR2 FQNNGV. This CDR3 is built from 15 residues.

The V and J genes are TRBV6-1 and TRBJ2-2; 7 positions agree with TRBD1. The ends lost 6 bases at V and 4 bases at J; junction bases unmatched: 8. CDR3 length: 15 amino acids. Germline V gene data show CDR1 as MNHNS and CDR2 as SASEGT. CDR3 nucleotide sequence: TGTGCCAGCAGGATGAGACAGGGATCCACCGGGGAGCTGTTTTTT. It translates to CASRMRQGSTGELFF.

The V and J genes are TRBV5-4 and TRBJ2-5; 8 bases are a match to TRBD1. The CDR3 length is 15 residues. CDR1 and CDR2 (germline): SGHNT, YYREEE (reference sequence). The J segment lost 5 bases and the V segment lost 2 bases, leaving 8 bases of the junction unmatched. CDR3 nucleotides: TGTGCCAGCAGCTTTCTTTTCAGGGGGCAGGAGACCCAGTACTTC. Protein sequence: CASSFLFRGQETQYF.

This clone was seen once. The chain employs TRBV7-2 and TRBJ2-5; D ambiguous. Per the germline V gene, CDR1 is SGHTA and CDR2 is FQGNSA. The V gene lost 1 base and the J gene lost 4 bases, with 13 bases spanning the gap. The CDR3 is 15 residues long. This CDR3 is CASSLVRSVPETQYF. The CDR3 nucleotides are TGTGCCAGCAGCTTAGTACGCTCTGTTCCAGAGACCCAGTACTTC.

The chain uses TRBV5-1 and TRBJ2-7; 7 bases agree with TRBD1. V was clipped by 0 bases and J by 2 bases; unmatched bases: 8. The germline CDR1 and CDR2 sequences are SGHRS and YFSETQ. The CDR3 covers 16 residues. CDR3 DNA: TGCGCCAGCAGCTTGGTAGGCCGGACAGGAGCCTACGAGCAGTACTTC. This translates into CASSLVGRTGAYEQYF.

The V call is TRBV7-3, the J call TRBJ2-1; TRBD2 matches 14 bases. Germline trimming cut 5 bases from V and 5 bases from J; bases unmatched to any gene: 14. The CDR3 is 19 residues long. Germline CDR1 is SGHTA and CDR2 is FQGTGA. This CDR3 reads CASSQQGLAGVSGNNEQFF. The CDR3 DNA is TGTGCCAGCAGCCAGCAGGGACTAGCGGGAGTTTCGGGTAACAATGAGCAGTTCTTC.

In regard to this clone: Within the sample, other DNA sequences also encode this same CDR3. The gene calls are TRBV7-8 and TRBJ1-2; D might be TRBD1 (6 bases). The CDR3 has 14 amino acids. Germline lookup yields CDR1 SGHVS and CDR2 FQNEAQ. The V and J ends lost 0 bases and 4 bases respectively, with 9 bases between them. The CDR3 DNA reads as TGTGCCAGCAGCTTAGCTGACAGGCTCTATGGCTACACCTTC. Amino acid sequence: CASSLADRLYGYTF.

This clone showed up just once. The chain recombines TRBV9 with TRBJ2-2, with TRBD2 matching over 14 bases. This CDR3 is 17 amino acids long. Germline lookup yields CDR1 SGDLS and CDR2 YYNGEE. Trimming took 3 bases from V and 4 from J; bases not matched to a gene: 5. Here the CDR3 reads CASSATSGRAVTGELFF. DNA for the CDR3: TGTGCCAGCAGCGCGACTAGCGGGAGGGCGGTCACCGGGGAGCTGTTTTTT.